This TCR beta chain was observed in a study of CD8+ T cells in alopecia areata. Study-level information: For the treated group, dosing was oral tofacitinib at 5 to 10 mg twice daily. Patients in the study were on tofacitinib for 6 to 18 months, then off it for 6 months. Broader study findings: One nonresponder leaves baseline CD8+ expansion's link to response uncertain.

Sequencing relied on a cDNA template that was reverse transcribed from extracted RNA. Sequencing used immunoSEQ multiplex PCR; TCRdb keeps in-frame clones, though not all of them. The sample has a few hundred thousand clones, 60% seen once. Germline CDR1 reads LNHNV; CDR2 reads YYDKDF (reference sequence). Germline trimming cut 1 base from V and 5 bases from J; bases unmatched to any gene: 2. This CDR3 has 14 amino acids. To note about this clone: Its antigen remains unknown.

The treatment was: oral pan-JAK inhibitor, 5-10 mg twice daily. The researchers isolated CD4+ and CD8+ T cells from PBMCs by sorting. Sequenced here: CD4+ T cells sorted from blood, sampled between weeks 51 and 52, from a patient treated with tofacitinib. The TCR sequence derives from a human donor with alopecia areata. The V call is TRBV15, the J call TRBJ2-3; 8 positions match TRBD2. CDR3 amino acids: CATSRGGGLDTQYF. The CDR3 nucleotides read TGTGCCACCAGCAGAGGCGGGGGGCTAGATACGCAGTATTTT. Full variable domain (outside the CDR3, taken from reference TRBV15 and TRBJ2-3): DAMVIQNPRYQVTQFGKPVTLSCSQTLNHNVMYWYQQKSSQAPKLLFHYYDKDFNNEADTPDNFQSRRPNTSFCFLDIRSPGLGDTAMYLCATSRGGGLDTQYFGPGTRLTVL.